A single TCR beta chain is shown here with its context. This clone has a handful of counts. Its antigen is still unknown. No qualities accompany the bases; no much larger clone lies one base away. This record belongs to a study of blood T cell repertoires in COVID-19 (dated by TCRdb to 2018 to 2021). About the full investigation: The collaborator samples originated in the United States, Italy and Spain and spanned the acute and convalescent phases of COVID-19. The samples were drawn from the first 160 participants of the ongoing ImmuneRACE study and from more than 1,000 subjects provided by 6 global collaborators. Subjects who had been exposed to COVID-19, were actively infected with it, or had recovered from it provided the deeply sampled blood TCRbeta repertoires that made up the dataset. The repertoires were released in a freely available public database intended as a resource for research on the immune response to SARS-CoV-2. Where HLA class I and class II types were available, the types were taken from metadata supplied by the sample provider, not from assay-based typing. Nearly every sample came with metadata listing a de-identified subject ID, COVID-19 status, age in years and sex. The material from the prospective study consisted of cDNA or gDNA derived from T cells, B-cell-depleted T cells, or PBMCs. Paper-wide results and their limitations: How much clinical and demographic metadata was included differed by source and by participant, and the metadata was provided uncurated.

The immunoSEQ Assay, a bias-controlled multiplex PCR, was used to amplify TCRbeta CDR3 regions from genomic DNA. Under the source paper's analysis protocol: The number of nucleated cells in each sample was estimated by amplification of reference gene primers within the assay. To quantify the absolute abundance of each unique TCRbeta CDR3 rearrangement, sequence reads were collapsed and filtered. For each sample, productive Simpson clonality was calculated by taking the square root of Simpson's diversity index across productive rearrangements. This immuneACCESS table, as held by TCRdb, lists in-frame sequences with V and J called but not all clones. Of the missing ones, under half trace to an unresolved V gene in checked studies; the others have no known cause. V, J and clone size derive from that table, while D and trimming were established from the DNA sequence. The sample table contains 220,000 or so clones; only one count was recorded for almost 90% of them. In total, the top ten clones hold about 15% of the sample.

Its CDR3 holds 17 amino acids, cysteine through phenylalanine. The retained sequence is limited to the CDR3, 51 bases, with the frame set at the first base. Via the germline V gene (reference sequence), CDR1 is SGHAT and CDR2 FQDESV. Deletion took 0 bases off V and 8 bases off J, with a span of 20 bases between the germline ends. In the prospective study, participants were about 18 to 95 years old, resided in about two dozen geographic areas of the United States, and were enrolled through a virtual design. Cohort assignment in the prospective study relied on participant-reported clinical history from a screening survey and a study questionnaire. Exposed participants had been in contact with someone with a PCR-confirmed or clinician-diagnosed COVID-19 case within 2 weeks of study entry. Mobile phlebotomists in the prospective study collected whole blood, serum and a nasopharyngeal or oropharyngeal swab from every participant. Prospective study participants could optionally give additional blood draws and questionnaires over an approximately 2-month period. Before DNA extraction, prospective study blood samples were shipped either frozen or at room temperature.

The sequence is built from TRBV11-1 and TRBJ2-1; 5 matching bases give a weak D call of TRBD1. Sequenced input: PBMCs or T cells enriched from blood (not recorded which). The TCR sequence derives from a young man who had been exposed to COVID-19. The CDR3 in this case is CASSLALDGALRDEQFF. The DNA reads TGTGCCAGCAGCTTAGCGCTGGATGGAGCGCTCAGGGATGAGCAGTTCTTC. Reference TRBV11-1 and TRBJ2-1 genes cover what lies past the CDR3, so the full variable domain is EAEVAQSPRYKITEKSQAVAFWCDPISGHATLYWYRQILGQGPELLVQFQDESVVDDSQLPKDRFSAERLKGVDSTLKIQPAELGDSAMYLCASSLALDGALRDEQFFGPGTRLTVL.